The 3 T cell receptor beta chains listed next were all sequenced from one sample in a study of post-analysis software for immune sequencing data. Study results and caveats: There were several TRBV segments more frequent in patients than controls, and TRBV5-6, TRBV5-1 and TRBV20-1 were among them.

Their antigens are not known. Prepared libraries of TCR beta cDNA carried unique molecular identifiers. One entry per CDR3 protein results from TCRdb running MiXCR on the PCR reads. The table shows 750,000 to 950,000 distinct CDR3 sequences, with approximately 53% occurring only once. The specimen sequenced was blood. The receptor set was obtained from a girl aged 10-17 years with multiple sclerosis.

This clonotype was picked up a small number of times. The rearrangement joins TRBV29-1 to TRBJ2-3; D gene uncertain. CDR1 is SQVTM and CDR2 is ANQGSEA in the germline V gene. V was shortened by 2 bases and J by 1 base, with 7 bases between the two germline ends. The length of the CDR3 is 13 residues. CDR3 DNA: TGCAGCGTTGAAAAGGGCCGCACAGATACGCAGTATTTT. Its translation is CSVEKGRTDTQYF.

V usage is TRBV5-1 and J usage is TRBJ2-1, with TRBD1 matching 7 bases. Germline values: CDR1 SGHRS, CDR2 YFSETQ. The CDR3 has 16 residues. Trimming removed 1 base from V and 4 bases from J; junction bases left unmatched: 8. The CDR3 sequence is CASSLPRDSRYNEQFF. In DNA, the CDR3 is TGCGCCAGCAGCTTGCCACGGGACAGTCGGTACAATGAGCAGTTCTTC.

The CDR3 DNA is TGTGCCAGCTCACCACTTCAGCCTTCCTCTAACTATGGCTACACCTTC. This translates into CASSPLQPSSNYGYTF. This chain uses TRBV18 with TRBJ1-2; D gene unclear. The CDR3 loop spans 16 amino acids. Trimming pared 1 base from V and 0 bases from J, leaving 12 bases between. Germline CDR1 and CDR2: KGHSH and LQKENI.